The present TCR beta chain was sequenced within a study of blood T cell repertoires in COVID-19. The wider study: COVID-19 samples collected from the United States, Italy and Spain covered acute and convalescent phases. The analysed material was cDNA or gDNA that came from T cells, B-cell-depleted T cells, or PBMCs.

As processed by the authors: Amplification with reference gene primers provided the estimates of nucleated cell counts. The assay was immunoSEQ multiplex PCR, and TCRdb's table has in-frame clones only and misses some. Clone size and the V and J calls come from that table; the DNA yielded D and trimming. The sample yields approximately 170,000 clones, about four fifths seen once. The CDR3 spans 13 residues. Germline V CDR1 and CDR2: LNHNV, YYDKDF (reference sequence). The ends were cut back, 7 bases at V and 0 bases at J, with 8 bases in the middle. The receptor comes from a man between 65 and 80 years old who had recovered from COVID-19. The chain has TRBV15 and TRBJ2-3; unclear D gene. The sample consisted of peripheral blood. The CDR3 DNA follows: TGTGCCACCAAGCCCCTGAGCACAGATACGCAGTATTTT. Encoded protein: CATKPLSTDTQYF.